The T cell receptor beta chain under discussion was sequenced for a study of blood T cell repertoires in COVID-19. Study summary: PBMCs, B-cell-depleted T cells, or T cells were the source of the cDNA or gDNA that made up the material.

Authors' processing steps: Amplified reference gene primers provided the basis for estimating nucleated cell counts. Assay used: immunoSEQ multiplex PCR; TCRdb lists only in-frame clones, some missing. V, J and clone size are taken as reported in that table, and D and trimming were inferred from the DNA itself. The sample lists 350,000 to 400,000 clones, 80% to 90% seen once, with around 1.9% in the top ten. Participants' own reports of clinical history determined their cohort assignment. The sample consisted of PBMCs or T cells enriched from blood (not recorded which). The receptor comes from a man aged 40-49 years in a cohort exposed to, infected with or recovered from COVID-19 (not recorded which).

The CDR3 sequence: CASSLPGTSGYNEQFF. CDR3 bases: TGCGCCAGCAGCTTACCAGGGACTAGCGGTTACAATGAGCAGTTCTTC. The chain links TRBV5-1 to TRBJ2-1; 11 nucleotides match TRBD2. The J segment lost 4 bases and the V segment lost 2 bases, leaving 5 bases of the junction unmatched. Germline CDR1 is SGHRS and CDR2 is YFSETQ. CDR3 size: 16 residues. The full variable domain, completed using reference TRBV5-1 and TRBJ2-1, is KAGVTQTPRYLIKTRGQQVTLSCSPISGHRSVSWYQQTPGQGLQFLFEYFSETQRNKGNFPGRFSGRQFSNSRSEMNVSTLELGDSALYLCASSLPGTSGYNEQFFGPGTRLTVL.